A selection of T cell receptor beta chains follows, all from one sample in a study of blood T cell repertoires in COVID-19. This table comes from immunoSEQ multiplex PCR, and its TCRdb copy is limited to in-frame clones, with some not included. This table holds 120,000 to 150,000 clones, 84% found once. Sequencing was performed on PBMCs or T cells enriched from blood (not recorded which). These receptors were taken from a woman between 50 and 59 years old with acute COVID-19. Both conserved end residues are part of each CDR3. The D gene is left open where the match is weak. The size of a clone is reported for some rows only, either as once, few or many, or as a class for expanded clones.

d_gene: TRBD2; j_gene: TRBJ2-4; v_gene: TRBV28; abundance: NA; CDR3nt: TGTGCCAGCAGTGGAGGGACTAGCGGACTGAACTTAGCCAAAAACATTCAGTACTTC; CDR3aa: CASSGGTSGLNLAKNIQYF
d_gene: TRBD1; j_gene: TRBJ2-5; v_gene: TRBV5-1; abundance: NA; CDR3nt: TGCGCCAGCAGCACCCGGGACAGGGGGCAGGAGACCCAGTACTTC; CDR3aa: CASSTRDRGQETQYF
d_gene: TRBD2; j_gene: TRBJ2-3; v_gene: TRBV11-2; abundance: NA; CDR3nt: TGTGCCAGCAGCTCCCAGACCCTTCTAGCGGGAGAAGCAGATACGCAGTATTTT; CDR3aa: CASSSQTLLAGEADTQYF
d_gene: TRBD1; j_gene: TRBJ1-5; v_gene: TRBV27; abundance: few; CDR3nt: TGTGCCAGCAGTTTATCTGGGACAGGGGGAGCCAATCAGCCCCAGCATTTT; CDR3aa: CASSLSGTGGANQPQHF
d_gene: NA; j_gene: TRBJ1-2; v_gene: TRBV5-6; abundance: NA; CDR3nt: TGTGCCAGCAGCTCCCGGGGGACTCTCTATGGCTACACCTTC; CDR3aa: CASSSRGTLYGYTF
d_gene: NA; j_gene: TRBJ2-1; v_gene: TRBV24-1; abundance: once; CDR3nt: TGTGCCACCAGTGACGCGTCCTACAATGAGCAGTTCTTC; CDR3aa: CATSDASYNEQFF
d_gene: NA; j_gene: TRBJ1-2; v_gene: TRBV6-5; abundance: NA; CDR3nt: TGTGCCAGCAGCGGAGGGGCAGAGATCTATGGCTACACCTTC; CDR3aa: CASSGGAEIYGYTF
d_gene: TRBD2; j_gene: TRBJ2-2; v_gene: TRBV11-2; abundance: NA; CDR3nt: TGTGCCAGCAGCCTCTTAGGGTCTAGCGGGAGGGTGCACACCGGGGAGCTGTTTTTT; CDR3aa: CASSLLGSSGRVHTGELFF
d_gene: TRBD1; j_gene: TRBJ2-3; v_gene: TRBV11-2; abundance: NA; CDR3nt: TGTGCCAGCAGCCAGGGGGCGGCAGATACGCAGTATTTT; CDR3aa: CASSQGAADTQYF
d_gene: NA; j_gene: TRBJ2-2; v_gene: TRBV2; abundance: NA; CDR3nt: TGTGCCAGCAGTGAAAGCCTTCCTCAGGCAGGGGAGCTGTTTTTT; CDR3aa: CASSESLPQAGELFF
d_gene: NA; j_gene: TRBJ1-3; v_gene: TRBV7-9; abundance: NA; CDR3nt: TGTGCCAGCAGCCATACCAGGTCCTCTGGAAACACCATATATTTT; CDR3aa: CASSHTRSSGNTIYF
d_gene: TRBD2; j_gene: TRBJ2-3; v_gene: TRBV19; abundance: once; CDR3nt: TGTGCCAGTAGTAGGACTAGCGGGAGAGCTGGAGATACGCAGTATTTT; CDR3aa: CASSRTSGRAGDTQYF
d_gene: TRBD1; j_gene: TRBJ1-5; v_gene: TRBV2; abundance: NA; CDR3nt: TGTGCCAGCGGGACAGGGATCAATCAGCCCCAGCATTTT; CDR3aa: CASGTGINQPQHF
d_gene: NA; j_gene: TRBJ2-5; v_gene: TRBV5-4; abundance: NA; CDR3nt: TGTGCCAGCAGCTTGAATCCCGACTTCCAAGAGACCCAGTACTTC; CDR3aa: CASSLNPDFQETQYF
d_gene: TRBD2; j_gene: TRBJ2-2; v_gene: TRBV18; abundance: NA; CDR3nt: TGTGCCAGCTCACCCGAAAGCCGACTAGCCTTCGCGAACACCGGGGAGCTGTTTTTT; CDR3aa: CASSPESRLAFANTGELFF
d_gene: TRBD1; j_gene: TRBJ2-5; v_gene: TRBV25-1; abundance: NA; CDR3nt: TGTGCCAGCAGTACGGACAGGGAAGAGACCCAGTACTTC; CDR3aa: CASSTDREETQYF
d_gene: TRBD1; j_gene: TRBJ2-1; v_gene: TRBV30; abundance: NA; CDR3nt: TGTGCCTGGAGTCGGATACAGGGGGATGAGCAGTTCTTC; CDR3aa: CAWSRIQGDEQFF
d_gene: TRBD1; j_gene: TRBJ1-2; v_gene: TRBV29-1; abundance: NA; CDR3nt: TGCAGCGTTGAAGACCGGGACAGGGGCTATGGCTACACCTTC; CDR3aa: CSVEDRDRGYGYTF
d_gene: TRBD1; j_gene: TRBJ1-3; v_gene: TRBV30; abundance: NA; CDR3nt: TGTGCCTGGGGGACAGGCTCTGGAAACACCATATATTTT; CDR3aa: CAWGTGSGNTIYF
d_gene: NA; j_gene: TRBJ1-6; v_gene: TRBV27; abundance: NA; CDR3nt: TGTGCCAGCAGTTTATCGGCCATTCCTCCCCTACCCCTCCACTTT; CDR3aa: CASSLSAIPPLPLHF
d_gene: NA; j_gene: TRBJ1-1; v_gene: TRBV30; abundance: once; CDR3nt: TGTGCCTGGAGTCGGCAGGGAAACACTGAAGCTTTCTTT; CDR3aa: CAWSRQGNTEAFF
d_gene: TRBD1; j_gene: TRBJ2-3; v_gene: TRBV28; abundance: NA; CDR3nt: TGTGCCAGCAGTCCAGGGGGTTCCCCCACAGCTACGCAGTATTTT; CDR3aa: CASSPGGSPTATQYF